What follows are 2 T cell receptor beta chains derived from one specimen sequenced in a study of a mutant IDH1 vaccine in newly diagnosed glioma. Specified time point: week 23, last vaccination. Doses comprised 300 ug of mutant IDH1 20-mer peptide each, plus topical imiquimod. The table came from immunoSEQ multiplex PCR; TCRdb's copy has only in-frame clones and leaves some out. The repertoire has roughly 30,000 clones, 82% of them found once; the top ten carry approximately 15%. No antigen has been assigned to these receptors. The sequences come from PBMCs, collected from a glioma patient whose treatment included an IDH1 peptide vaccine. These receptors all come from a woman aged 25 to 39 with glioma.

This clone appeared a few times. The CDR3 region is CASSLSVPGLGNTEAFF. In DNA form, the CDR3 reads TGTGCCAGCAGTTTATCCGTTCCAGGACTTGGGAACACTGAAGCTTTCTTT. The V and J genes are TRBV27 and TRBJ1-1, with D unresolved. From germline, CDR1 is MNHEY and CDR2 SMNVEV (reference sequence). This CDR3 comprises 17 residues. V lost 0 bases and J 1 base, leaving 15 bases between the germline ends.

The rearrangement joins TRBV5-1 to TRBJ1-5, with 9 nucleotides matching TRBD1. Per the germline V gene, CDR1 is SGHRS and CDR2 is YFSETQ. V dropped 4 bases and J dropped 5; count of bases not matched to a gene: 7. This CDR3 has 15 amino acids. The CDR3 here is CASSVTGGSDQPQHF. Here the CDR3 DNA reads TGCGCCAGCAGCGTTACAGGGGGCTCCGATCAGCCCCAGCATTTT.